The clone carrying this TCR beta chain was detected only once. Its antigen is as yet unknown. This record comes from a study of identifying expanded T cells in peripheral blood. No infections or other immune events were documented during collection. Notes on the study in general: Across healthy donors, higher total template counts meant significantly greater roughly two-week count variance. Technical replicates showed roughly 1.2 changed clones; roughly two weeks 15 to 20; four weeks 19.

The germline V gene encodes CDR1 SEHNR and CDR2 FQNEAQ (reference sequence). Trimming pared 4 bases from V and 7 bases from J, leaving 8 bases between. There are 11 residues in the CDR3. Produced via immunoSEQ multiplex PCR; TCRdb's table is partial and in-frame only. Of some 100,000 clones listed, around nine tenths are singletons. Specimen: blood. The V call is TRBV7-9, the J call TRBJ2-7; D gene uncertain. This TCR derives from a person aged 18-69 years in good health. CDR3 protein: CASSSSPEQYF. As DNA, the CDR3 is TGTGCCAGCAGCTCCTCCCCTGAGCAGTACTTC.